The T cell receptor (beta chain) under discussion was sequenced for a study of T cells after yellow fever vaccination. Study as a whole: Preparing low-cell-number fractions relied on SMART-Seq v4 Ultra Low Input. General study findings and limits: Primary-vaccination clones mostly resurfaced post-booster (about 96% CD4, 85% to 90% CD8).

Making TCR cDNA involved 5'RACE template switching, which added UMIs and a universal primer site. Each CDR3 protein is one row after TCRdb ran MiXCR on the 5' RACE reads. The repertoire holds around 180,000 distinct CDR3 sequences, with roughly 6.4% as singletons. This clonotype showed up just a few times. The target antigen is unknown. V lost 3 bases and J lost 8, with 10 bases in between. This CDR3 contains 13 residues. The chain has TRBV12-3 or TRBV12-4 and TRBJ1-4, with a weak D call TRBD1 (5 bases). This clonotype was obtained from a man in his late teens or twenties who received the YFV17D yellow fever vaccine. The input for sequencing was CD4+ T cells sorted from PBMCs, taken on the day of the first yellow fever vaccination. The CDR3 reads CASSFQEGEKLFF. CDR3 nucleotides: TGTGCCAGCAGTTTTCAGGAGGGGGAAAAACTGTTTTTT.